This TCR beta chain was profiled in a study of CD8 T cells in ankylosing spondylitis. The germline gives CDR1 SGHRS, CDR2 YFSETQ. This CDR3 has 13 amino acids. V was clipped by 5 bases and J by 1 base, with 8 bases between them. In its sample, this clonotype was seen many times. Making use of molecular barcodes, quantitative 5'-RACE generated TCR beta libraries. TCRdb redid the calling of the 5' RACE reads with MiXCR, one entry per CDR3 protein. Here the sample spans about 160,000 distinct CDR3 sequences, roughly 18% being singletons. The clonotype was recovered from a male donor with ankylosing spondylitis or in good health (not recorded which). The sequenced material came from blood, either unsorted or a sorted T cell fraction (not recorded which). The genes are TRBV5-1 and TRBJ2-3; maybe TRBD2 (6 bases). CDR3 nucleotides: TGCGCCAGCAGGTTAGCGGGCACAGATACGCAGTATTTT. Protein: CASRLAGTDTQYF. The complete variable domain, with remaining parts taken from reference TRBV5-1 and TRBJ2-3, reads KAGVTQTPRYLIKTRGQQVTLSCSPISGHRSVSWYQQTPGQGLQFLFEYFSETQRNKGNFPGRFSGRQFSNSRSEMNVSTLELGDSALYLCASRLAGTDTQYFGPGTRLTVL.